The 7 T cell receptor beta chains presented below share a single source sample, sequenced in a study of blood T cells in healthy people across ages. Through a sample-barcoded 5' primer and a J-beta primer mix, a second PCR was run for roughly 7 to 11 cycles. TCRdb processed the 5' RACE reads anew with MiXCR; each CDR3 protein has one entry. Among around 870,000 distinct CDR3 sequences, more than 25% were seen once, and the ten largest hold 17%. Sequences were obtained from blood. The receptors stem from an elderly woman in good health.

To note about this clonotype: Possible read error: a much larger clone is one base away. The rearrangement joins TRBV4-3 to TRBJ2-3; 11 bases are shared with TRBD1. CDR1 is LGHNA and CDR2 is YSLEER in the germline V gene. The CDR3 runs 15 residues. Trimming removed 3 bases from V and 4 bases from J; junction bases left unmatched: 3. The CDR3: CASSHWGQGADTQYF. CDR3 in DNA: TGCGCCAGCAGCCACTGGGGACAGGGGGCAGATACGCAGTATTTT.

This clonotype was counted many times. The chain recombines TRBV10-3 with TRBJ2-7; 9 nucleotides agree with TRBD1. This CDR3 region has 14 residues. Germline CDR1 reads ENHRY; CDR2 reads SYGVKD. The J segment lost 2 bases and the V segment lost 6 bases, leaving 5 bases of the junction unmatched. CDR3: CAIRGDRATYEQYF. DNA for the CDR3: TGTGCCATCAGGGGGGACAGGGCAACCTACGAGCAGTACTTC.

The rearrangement links TRBV29-1 to TRBJ1-2; 7 bases fit TRBD1. V was pared by 4 bases and J by 4 bases, with 9 bases of the junction left unmatched. CDR3 length: 14 amino acids. Germline CDR1 reads SQVTM; CDR2 reads ANQGSEA. CDR3 in amino acids: CSVGVDRLTYGYTF. The CDR3 region has the DNA TGCAGCGTTGGGGTGGACAGGCTCACCTATGGCTACACCTTC.

This clonotype has only a few counts. The V and J genes are TRBV5-1 and TRBJ2-1, with D perhaps TRBD1 or TRBD2 (7 bases each). The tail of the sequence fits TRBJ2-7 better, so the J call may be wrong. The germline V gene encodes CDR1 SGHRS and CDR2 YFSETQ. This CDR3 spans 16 amino acids. The chain's CDR3 is CASSLSGGLSYNEQYF. CDR3 nucleotide sequence: TGCGCCAGCAGCTTGTCAGGGGGACTATCCTACAATGAGCAGTACTTC.

Note on this clonotype: A single base separates this from a much larger clone, so it may be a read error. V usage is TRBV6-6 and J usage is TRBJ1-2; 7 nucleotides align to TRBD1. The germline gives CDR1 MNHNY, CDR2 SVGAGI (reference sequence). The CDR3 is made up of 10 amino acids. DNA for the CDR3: TGTACCAGCAGTGGACAGGTTCACACCTTC. It yields the protein CTSSGQVHTF.

As concerns this clonotype: A read error may explain this, as a much larger clone is one base away. This CDR3 reads CASSFRPGDEQFF. DNA for the CDR3: TGTGCCAGCAGCTTTCGACCGGGCGATGAGCAGTTCTTC. The gene calls are TRBV7-2 and TRBJ2-1; D gene ambiguous. Trimming cost V 3 bases and J 8 bases, with 11 bases left between them. The CDR3 length is 13 residues. Germline values: CDR1 SGHTA, CDR2 FQGNSA.

At least ten counts were recorded for this clonotype. The chain joins TRBV20-1 to TRBJ2-3; D perhaps matches TRBD2 (6 bases). CDR1 is DFQATT and CDR2 is SNEGSKA in the germline V gene (reference sequence). With 1 base removed from V and 6 bases from J, the gap between germline ends came to 8 bases. The CDR3 contains 12 residues. The CDR3 protein is CSARVGGDTQYF. In DNA, the CDR3 is TGCAGTGCTAGAGTAGGAGGGGATACGCAGTATTTT.